Presented here are 28 T cell receptor beta chains from one specimen sequenced in a study of blood T cell repertoires in COVID-19. Produced via immunoSEQ multiplex PCR; TCRdb's table is partial and in-frame only. The profile covers approximately 150,000 clones, with 80% to 90% appearing a single time and approximately 35% taken by the ten largest. The sample taken for sequencing was peripheral blood. All receptors come from a man in his fifties or sixties who had recovered from COVID-19.

J is TRBJ2-4 and V is TRBV9, with D possibly being TRBD1 (5 bases). Germline V gene data show CDR1 as SGDLS and CDR2 as YYNGEE. V was clipped by 4 bases and J by 0 bases, with 17 bases between them. This CDR3 comprises 17 residues. The CDR3 DNA reads as TGTGCCAGCAGCCCAACCCACCGACAGATAGCCAAAAACATTCAGTACTTC. It specifies CASSPTHRQIAKNIQYF.

The chain couples TRBV7-2 to TRBJ1-3; D possibly corresponds to TRBD1 (6 bases). CDR1 is SGHTA and CDR2 is FQGNSA in the germline V gene. The CDR3 loop spans 15 amino acids. With 4 bases removed from V and 2 bases from J, the gap between germline ends came to 12 bases. In DNA form, the CDR3 reads TGTGCCAGCAGCTCGTGGGCAGGGGCTGGAAACACCATATATTTT. Amino acid sequence: CASSSWAGAGNTIYF. The whole variable domain, filled in from reference TRBV7-2 and TRBJ1-3, reads GAGVSQSPSNKVTEKGKDVELRCDPISGHTALYWYRQSLGQGLEFLIYFQGNSAPDKSGLPSDRFSAERTGGSVSTLTIQRTQQEDSAVYLCASSSWAGAGNTIYFGEGSWLTVV.

This rearrangement joins TRBV9 to TRBJ2-3; 7 positions match TRBD1. Germline V lookup: CDR1 SGDLS, CDR2 YYNGEE. J gave up 4 bases and V 4 bases, and 9 bases lay outside the gene matches. The CDR3 sequence is 15 residues long. CDR3 sequence reads: CASSRGPQGADTQYF. The CDR3 coding sequence is TGTGCCAGCAGCCGCGGCCCGCAGGGGGCAGATACGCAGTATTTT. The full variable domain, in which reference TRBV9 and TRBJ2-3 provide the parts outside the CDR3, is DSGVTQTPKHLITATGQRVTLRCSPRSGDLSVYWYQQSLDQGLQFLIQYYNGEERAKGNILERFSAQQFPDLHSELNLSSLELGDSALYFCASSRGPQGADTQYFGPGTRLTVL.

This chain joins TRBV10-3 and TRBJ2-5; no reliable D call. The CDR3 sequence is 14 residues long. Per the germline V gene, CDR1 is ENHRY and CDR2 is SYGVKD. V lost 4 bases to trimming and J lost 4 bases, with 13 bases between them. CDR3 coding DNA: TGTGCCATCAGTGTCAAGGCTTCGGGAGAGACCCAGTACTTC. This gives the protein CAISVKASGETQYF.

With regard to this clone: One end of the junction is discordant with germline, which a read error may explain. This rearrangement joins TRBV3-1 (or the pseudogene TRBV3-2) to TRBJ2-7; no firm D call. CDR3 length equals 12 residues. Per germline, CDR1 LGHDT and CDR2 YNNKEL (reference sequence). The chain's CDR3 is CASSQDQASPDF. The CDR3 coding sequence is TGTGCCAGCAGCCAAGATCAGGCGAGTCCGGACTTC.

This chain links TRBV20-1 with TRBJ1-1; D ambiguous. The CDR3 extends over 13 amino acids. Trimming removed 3 bases at V and 4 bases at J, with 12 bases between. Germline CDR1 is DFQATT and CDR2 is SNEGSKA (reference sequence). In nucleotides, the CDR3 is TGCAGTGCTAGTAAACAAGGAGGCACTGAAGCTTTCTTT. Amino acids: CSASKQGGTEAFF.

The chain has TRBV6-5 and TRBJ1-1; D gene ambiguous. Germline CDR1 and CDR2: MNHEY and SVGAGI. The length of the CDR3 is 10 residues. V lost 8 bases and J 3 bases, leaving 4 bases between the germline ends. Here the CDR3 DNA reads TGTGCCAGCTATGACACTGAAGCTTTCTTT. Its protein product is CASYDTEAFF.

The chain uses TRBV5-1 and TRBJ2-2; TRBD1 agrees at 7 bases. This CDR3 is 15 amino acids long. Germline assignment: CDR1 SGHRS and CDR2 YFSETQ. The J segment lost 8 bases and the V segment lost 2 bases, leaving 9 bases of the junction unmatched. CDR3 DNA sequence: TGCGCCAGCAGCTTTGGGACAGAAGAACCAGGGGAGCTGTTTTTT. Encoded protein: CASSFGTEEPGELFF. The full variable domain, rest sourced from reference TRBV5-1 and TRBJ2-2, is KAGVTQTPRYLIKTRGQQVTLSCSPISGHRSVSWYQQTPGQGLQFLFEYFSETQRNKGNFPGRFSGRQFSNSRSEMNVSTLELGDSALYLCASSFGTEEPGELFFGEGSRLTVL.

The V gene is TRBV7-2, the J gene TRBJ2-2; D is undetermined. The CDR3 is made up of 16 amino acids. Trimming stripped 3 bases from V and 2 bases from J, with 13 bases between. The V gene's germline CDR1 is SGHTA and CDR2 FQGNSA. DNA of the CDR3: TGTGCCAGCAGCTTGGCCAGTGATTTAAACACCGGGGAGCTGTTTTTT. Its protein is CASSLASDLNTGELFF.

V usage is TRBV13 and J usage is TRBJ2-1; 12 nucleotides agree with TRBD2. The CDR3 loop spans 15 amino acids. Per germline, CDR1 PRHDT and CDR2 FYEKMQ (reference sequence). Germline trimming cut 5 bases from V and 9 bases from J; bases unmatched to any gene: 8. The CDR3 coding sequence is TGTGCCAGCAGCGGGGGCGGACTAGCGGGGACTGAGCAGTTCTTC. Encoded protein: CASSGGGLAGTEQFF. Combining the CDR3 with reference TRBV13 and TRBJ2-1 gives the whole variable domain AAGVIQSPRHLIKEKRETATLKCYPIPRHDTVYWYQQGPGQDPQFLISFYEKMQSDKGSIPDRFSAQQFSDYHSELNMSSLELGDSALYFCASSGGGLAGTEQFFGPGTRLTVL.

The chain joins TRBV7-2 to TRBJ2-3; 7 bases fit TRBD2. CDR3 length equals 16 residues. Germline CDR1 reads SGHTA; CDR2 reads FQGNSA. The ends lost 5 bases at V and 1 base at J; junction bases unmatched: 9. DNA for the CDR3: TGTGCCAGCAGCCTCCGAATCCGGGGGGGCACAGATACGCAGTATTTT. Translating gives CASSLRIRGGTDTQYF.

The table lists this clone with a count of one. The gene calls are TRBV7-9 and TRBJ1-3; no clear D. The CDR3 covers 13 residues. Trimming cost V 4 bases and J 2 bases, with 6 bases left between them. Germline V gives CDR1 SEHNR, CDR2 FQNEAQ (reference sequence). CDR3 amino acids: CASSSIAGNTIYF. As DNA, the CDR3 is TGTGCCAGCAGCTCCATTGCTGGAAACACCATATATTTT.

The chain carries TRBV9 and TRBJ1-3, with 8 bases identical to TRBD1. The junction had 4 bases not matched to a gene; V was cut back by 3 bases and J by 2 bases. The CDR3 loop spans 15 amino acids. Germline values: CDR1 SGDLS, CDR2 YYNGEE. The CDR3 sequence is CASSAPTGAGNTIYF. CDR3 sequence (DNA): TGTGCCAGCAGCGCCCCGACAGGGGCTGGAAACACCATATATTTT.

This sequence joins TRBV5-1 and TRBJ2-1; D is perhaps TRBD2 (7 bases). The V and J ends lost 1 base and 4 bases respectively, with 18 bases between them. Germline V gives CDR1 SGHRS, CDR2 YFSETQ. This CDR3 region has 17 residues. For the CDR3, the DNA is TGCGCCAGCAGCTTGAGATCCCCCGGGGGGCGATACAATGAGCAGTTCTTC. Amino acid sequence: CASSLRSPGGRYNEQFF.

The rearrangement joins TRBV5-4 to TRBJ1-2; TRBD1 agrees at 10 bases. Per germline, CDR1 SGHNT and CDR2 YYREEE (reference sequence). CDR3 length equals 14 residues. The V segment lost 4 bases and the J segment 5 bases; nucleotides outside the gene matches: 5. The CDR3 here is CASSPGQGVYGYTF. CDR3 in DNA: TGTGCCAGCAGCCCTGGACAGGGGGTTTATGGCTACACCTTC.

This clone occurred once. This sequence joins TRBV7-6 and TRBJ1-4, with a tentative D call TRBD1 (5 bases). CDR1 and CDR2 (germline): SGHVS, FNYEAQ. This CDR3 contains 15 residues. V was trimmed by 5 bases and J by 8 bases, leaving 18 bases between them. CDR3 bases: TGTGCCAGCAGCGCCAGGCTAGGGGAGGGGGAAAAACTGTTTTTT. As protein: CASSARLGEGEKLFF.

The V and J genes are TRBV7-9 and TRBJ1-4; TRBD1 matches at 7 bases. The CDR3 loop spans 15 amino acids. The trim removed 4 bases at V and 8 bases at J, leaving 10 bases unmatched. Germline assignment: CDR1 SEHNR and CDR2 FQNEAQ (reference sequence). CDR3 in DNA: TGTGCCAGCAGCTCAAGACAGGGAGCAGGAGAAAAACTGTTTTTT. Translation: CASSSRQGAGEKLFF.

The rearrangement links TRBV5-6 to TRBJ2-7; TRBD1 might be the D (5 bases). This CDR3 spans 15 amino acids. Germline V gene sequence: CDR1 SGHDT, CDR2 YYEEEE. V was pared by 0 bases and J by 3 bases, with 13 bases between. This chain's CDR3 is CASSLEGAGIYEQYF. Here the CDR3 DNA reads TGTGCCAGCAGCTTGGAAGGGGCAGGGATCTACGAGCAGTACTTC.

V gene TRBV4-3 combines with J gene TRBJ2-3; tentatively, D is TRBD2 (5 bases). The CDR3 totals 15 residues. The ends were cut back, 0 bases at V and 4 bases at J, with 11 bases in the middle. Germline V gene sequence: CDR1 LGHNA, CDR2 YSLEER. The CDR3 sequence is CASSQEASMADTQYF. The CDR3 DNA follows: TGCGCCAGCAGCCAAGAAGCTAGCATGGCAGATACGCAGTATTTT.

The V and J genes are TRBV7-7 and TRBJ2-5, with 7 positions matching TRBD2. Trimming at V came to 5 bases and at J to 4 bases, leaving 13 bases not matched to a gene. Germline CDR1 and CDR2: SSHAT and FNYEAQ (reference sequence). The CDR3 sequence is 16 residues long. The CDR3 sequence: CASSPFAGRELETQYF. CDR3 DNA: TGTGCCAGCAGCCCCTTTGCAGGGCGGGAGCTAGAGACCCAGTACTTC. The full variable domain, rest sourced from reference TRBV7-7 and TRBJ2-5, is GAGVSQSPRYKVTKRGQDVTLRCDPISSHATLYWYQQALGQGPEFLTYFNYEAQPDKSGLPSDRFSAERPEGSISTLTIQRTEQRDSAMYRCASSPFAGRELETQYFGPGTRLLVL.

This clone was recorded many times. The CDR3 bases are TGTGCCAGCAGCCTCCGGTCTTACGCCACTGAAGCTTTCTTT. Translated: CASSLRSYATEAFF. The chain couples TRBV9 to TRBJ1-1, with D unclear. CDR1 and CDR2 from the germline V gene are SGDLS and YYNGEE. CDR3 length: 14 residues. V lost 4 bases, J lost 4 bases, and 14 bases lay in between. The full variable domain, completed using reference TRBV9 and TRBJ1-1, is DSGVTQTPKHLITATGQRVTLRCSPRSGDLSVYWYQQSLDQGLQFLIQYYNGEERAKGNILERFSAQQFPDLHSELNLSSLELGDSALYFCASSLRSYATEAFFGQGTRLTVV.

This chain connects TRBV6-5 to TRBJ1-1; no definite D call. The CDR3 runs to 13 residues. The ends were cut back, 4 bases at V and 4 bases at J, with 10 bases in the middle. The germline V gene has CDR1 MNHEY and CDR2 SVGAGI. This CDR3 reads CASSFVSGTEAFF. Written as DNA, the CDR3 is TGTGCCAGCAGTTTCGTCTCCGGCACTGAAGCTTTCTTT.

This clone was seen a handful of times. The gene calls are TRBV30 and TRBJ2-3, with TRBD2 identical over 13 bases. There are 16 residues in the CDR3. Germline loops: CDR1 GTSNPN, CDR2 SVGIG (reference sequence). The junction had 5 bases not matched to a gene; V was cut back by 1 base and J by 4 bases. The CDR3 coding sequence is TGTGCCTGGAGTGAAACGGGACTAGCGGGATCAGATACGCAGTATTTT. As protein: CAWSETGLAGSDTQYF.

This chain connects TRBV19 to TRBJ1-6; TRBD1 matches 9 bases. Germline-derived CDR1 and CDR2 are LNHDA and SQIVND (reference sequence). Trimming took 2 bases from V and 8 from J; bases not matched to a gene: 10. The CDR3 spans 17 residues. The CDR3 bases are TGTGCCAGTAGTATAAAGAAATCGGGACAGGGCGATTCACCCCTCCACTTT. Protein: CASSIKKSGQGDSPLHF.

V gene TRBV28 combines with J gene TRBJ1-4, with D tentatively TRBD1 (5 bases). V was trimmed by 1 base and J by 12 bases, leaving 12 bases between them. The CDR3 has 13 residues. From germline, CDR1 is MDHEN and CDR2 SYDVKM. DNA of the CDR3: TGTGCCAGCAGTTTATATGGGGGGAGGGAACTGTTTTTT. Amino acids: CASSLYGGRELFF.

The V gene is TRBV5-4, the J gene TRBJ1-2; unclear D gene. V was clipped by 0 bases and J by 4 bases, with 13 bases between them. CDR3 length: 15 residues. Germline loops: CDR1 SGHNT, CDR2 YYREEE (reference sequence). The CDR3 coding sequence is TGTGCCAGCAGCTTGGCCAGCGGGATGAGCTATGGCTACACCTTC. Protein sequence: CASSLASGMSYGYTF.

As for this clone: The same CDR3 arises from other DNA sequences in this sample as well. This chain joins TRBV4-3 and TRBJ1-2; a weak D match, TRBD1 (5 bases). Germline lookup yields CDR1 LGHNA and CDR2 YSLEER. The CDR3 consists of 14 residues. V was cut by 0 bases and J by 5 bases, with 10 bases left in between. The CDR3 protein is CASSQEGGGYGYTF. The CDR3 nucleotides read TGCGCCAGCAGCCAAGAAGGTGGGGGGTATGGCTACACCTTC.

V gene TRBV11-2 combines with J gene TRBJ1-3; D ambiguous. CDR1 is SGHAT and CDR2 is FQNNGV in the germline V gene. V lost 0 bases to trimming and J lost 3 bases, with 15 bases between them. The CDR3 length is 17 residues. The CDR3 loop is CASSLDRTESSGNTIYF. CDR3 nucleotide sequence: TGTGCCAGCAGCTTAGATCGGACTGAAAGTAGTGGAAACACCATATATTTT.